The clone carrying this T cell receptor (beta chain) has a handful of counts. Its specificity is not known. TCRdb reprocessed the 5' RACE reads with MiXCR, giving one entry per CDR3 protein. Of approximately 290,000 distinct CDR3 sequences listed, 15% were seen once; the top ten hold more than 20%. The data were obtained in a study of T-cell memory formation after mild COVID-19. Looking at the study overall: Across donors, TCR clusters were largely donor specific.

Study findings and constraints: Later expanders leaned CD4+, whereas clones that contracted between day 15 and 85 were balanced CD4/CD8.

The sequenced material came from PBMCs or a T cell subset sorted from them (not recorded which). This receptor was taken from a man aged 18 to 29 who had mild COVID-19 (a few samples of this study predate the infection). Cell type and time point are not known.

CDR3 sequence reads: CSVQKTGIETQYF. CDR3 in DNA: TGCAGCGTCCAAAAGACAGGGATCGAGACCCAGTACTTC. This chain uses TRBV29-1 with TRBJ2-5; TRBD1 agrees at 7 bases. The junction had 9 bases not matched to a gene; V was cut back by 6 bases and J by 5 bases. CDR3 length equals 13 residues. Germline V gene data show CDR1 as SQVTM and CDR2 as ANQGSEA.